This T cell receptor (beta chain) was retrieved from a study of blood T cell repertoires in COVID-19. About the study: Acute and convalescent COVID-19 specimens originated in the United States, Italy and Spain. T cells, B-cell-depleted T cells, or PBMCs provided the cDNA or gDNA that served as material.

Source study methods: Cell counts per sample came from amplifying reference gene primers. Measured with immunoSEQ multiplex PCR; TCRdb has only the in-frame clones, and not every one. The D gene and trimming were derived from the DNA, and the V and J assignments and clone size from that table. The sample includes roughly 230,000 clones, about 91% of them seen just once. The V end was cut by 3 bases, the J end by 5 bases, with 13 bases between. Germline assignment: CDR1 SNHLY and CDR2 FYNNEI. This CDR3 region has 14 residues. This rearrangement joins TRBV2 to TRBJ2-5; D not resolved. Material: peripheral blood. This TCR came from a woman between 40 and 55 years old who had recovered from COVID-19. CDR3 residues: CASSDLVTLETQYF. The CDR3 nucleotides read TGTGCCAGCAGTGATCTCGTTACATTGGAGACCCAGTACTTC.